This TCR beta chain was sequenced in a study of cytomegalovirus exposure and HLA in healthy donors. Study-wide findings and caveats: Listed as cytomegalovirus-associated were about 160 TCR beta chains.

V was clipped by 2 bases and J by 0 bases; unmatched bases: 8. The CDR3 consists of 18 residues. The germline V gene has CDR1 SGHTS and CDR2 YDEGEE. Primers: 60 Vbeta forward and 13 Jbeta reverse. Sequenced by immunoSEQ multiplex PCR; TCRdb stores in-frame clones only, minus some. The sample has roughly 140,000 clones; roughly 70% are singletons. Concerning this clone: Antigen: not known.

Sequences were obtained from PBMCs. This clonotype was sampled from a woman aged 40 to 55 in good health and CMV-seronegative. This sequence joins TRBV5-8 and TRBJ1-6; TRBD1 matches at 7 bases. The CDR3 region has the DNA TGTGCCAGCAGCTTTACCACAGGGGCAAGCTCCTATAATTCACCCCTCCACTTT. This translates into CASSFTTGASSYNSPLHF.